Below, 32 T cell receptor beta chains from the same sample are listed, as sequenced in a study of T-cell memory formation after mild COVID-19. TCRdb fed the 5' RACE reads into MiXCR, producing one record per CDR3 protein. The sample records 250,000 to 300,000 distinct CDR3 sequences, roughly 18% being singletons. The sample comprised PBMCs or a T cell subset sorted from them (not recorded which). These receptor sequences come from a man between 18 and 29 years old who had mild COVID-19 (a few samples of this study predate the infection). Cell type and time point are not known.

The rearrangement links TRBV10-3 to TRBJ2-5; D gene unclear. The germline V gene encodes CDR1 ENHRY and CDR2 SYGVKD. V dropped 2 bases and J dropped 7 bases, with 8 bases sitting between them. The CDR3 runs 12 residues. CDR3 amino acids: CAISEDLGTQYF. Written as DNA, the CDR3 is TGTGCCATCAGTGAGGACTTAGGGACCCAGTACTTC.

The rearrangement joins TRBV14 to TRBJ2-3; possible D gene TRBD1, 5 bases. The CDR3 is 14 residues long. The V end was cut by 0 bases, the J end by 13 bases, with 17 bases between. Germline V CDR1 and CDR2: SGHDN, FVKESK. CDR3 in amino acids: CASSQDDRFRAKYF. The CDR3 bases are TGTGCCAGCAGCCAAGATGACAGATTCAGGGCGAAGTATTTT.

The V call is TRBV30, the J call TRBJ2-5, with 8 positions matching TRBD2. V lost 3 bases, J lost 4 bases, and 7 bases stayed unmatched. The CDR3 runs to 14 residues. Per the germline V gene, CDR1 is GTSNPN and CDR2 is SVGIG (reference sequence). The CDR3 coding sequence is TGTGCCTGGAGCCCCTCGGGAGGGCGAGAGACCCAGTACTTC. It specifies CAWSPSGGRETQYF.

The sample holds a few counts of this clonotype. The chain couples TRBV29-1 to TRBJ2-5; 11 bases align to TRBD1. Per germline, CDR1 SQVTM and CDR2 ANQGSEA. V gave up 4 bases and J gave up 5 bases; unmatched junction bases: 6. CDR3 size: 14 residues. CDR3 sequence reads: CSVVGQGGGETQYF. The CDR3 DNA follows: TGCAGCGTTGTGGGACAGGGGGGAGGGGAGACCCAGTACTTC.

This clonotype was seen more than once but under ten times. This chain connects TRBV6-4 to TRBJ2-2; D uncertain. Looked up from germline, CDR1 is MRHNA and CDR2 is SNTAGT. Trimming took 4 bases from V and 4 from J, leaving 7 bases between them. This CDR3 comprises 13 residues. As DNA, the CDR3 is TGTGCCAGCAGTGTGGACGTCACCGGGGAGCTGTTTTTT. The encoded protein is CASSVDVTGELFF.

The chain uses TRBV20-1 and TRBJ2-5; 10 positions match TRBD2. V lost 2 bases and J lost 2; bases outside the gene matches: 8. Germline CDR1 is DFQATT and CDR2 is SNEGSKA (reference sequence). The CDR3 has 16 residues. Here the CDR3 DNA reads TGCAGTGCTAGACCCCTTCTAGCGGGGGCGCAAGAGACCCAGTACTTC. This codes for CSARPLLAGAQETQYF.

This clonotype was observed a few times. The gene calls are TRBV4-3 and TRBJ2-7, with D perhaps TRBD2 (5 bases). Germline assignment: CDR1 LGHNA and CDR2 YSLEER. V was trimmed by 0 bases and J by 2 bases, leaving 17 bases between them. The CDR3 sequence is 17 residues long. CDR3 sequence reads: CASSQDYGEIRPYEQYF. CDR3 in DNA: TGCGCCAGCAGCCAAGATTATGGGGAGATACGTCCCTACGAGCAGTACTTC.

V and J are TRBV7-2 and TRBJ1-6; D possibly corresponds to TRBD1 (5 bases). The CDR3 extends over 16 amino acids. CDR1 and CDR2 from the germline V gene are SGHTA and FQGNSA. V lost 1 base and J lost 6, with 13 bases in between. CDR3 nucleotide sequence: TGTGCCAGCAGCTTAGATTCGGGGGGTAGTAATTCACCCCTCCACTTT. This gives the protein CASSLDSGGSNSPLHF.

This clonotype was counted a few times. The genes are TRBV6-5 and TRBJ2-5; D gene unclear. Germline V CDR1 and CDR2: MNHEY, SVGAGI. The CDR3 loop spans 15 amino acids. Trimming took 0 bases from V and 5 from J, leaving 13 bases between them. CDR3 DNA sequence: TGTGCCAGCAGTTACTCGCTCAGGTTCGGGGAGACCCAGTACTTC. It encodes CASSYSLRFGETQYF.

The genes are TRBV20-1 and TRBJ2-5; 8 bases are shared with TRBD1. Germline values: CDR1 DFQATT, CDR2 SNEGSKA (reference sequence). The V and J ends lost 1 base and 5 bases, in that order; junction bases with no gene match: 9. This CDR3 comprises 15 residues. CDR3 DNA: TGCAGTGCTAGAGGGCTCCCCAGGGGGCAGGAGACCCAGTACTTC. Protein sequence: CSARGLPRGQETQYF.

The J gene is TRBJ1-2, the V gene TRBV12-3 or TRBV12-4; D is unresolved. CDR3 size: 13 residues. The V end was cut by 7 bases, the J end by 8 bases, with 17 bases between. CDR3 region: CASKRAPERGYTF. CDR3 DNA sequence: TGTGCCAGCAAACGGGCTCCGGAAAGGGGCTACACCTTC.

Ten or more counts support this clonotype. The rearrangement joins TRBV28 to TRBJ2-4; possibly TRBD2 for D (6 bases). This CDR3 has 12 amino acids. The V gene lost 8 bases and the J gene lost 8 bases, with 13 bases spanning the gap. Germline-derived CDR1 and CDR2 are MDHEN and SYDVKM. The CDR3 DNA reads TGTGCCAGCGGGGGGAGGATTCACATTCAGTACTTC. Its translation: CASGGRIHIQYF. The full variable domain, completed using reference TRBV28 and TRBJ2-4, is DVKVTQSSRYLVKRTGEKVFLECVQDMDHENMFWYRQDPGLGLRLIYFSYDVKMKEKGDIPEGYSVSREKKERFSLILESASTNQTSMYLCASGGRIHIQYFGAGTRLSVL.

This clonotype was counted ten times or more. V is TRBV6-5 and J is TRBJ2-5; D remains unclear. This CDR3 comprises 15 residues. CDR1 is MNHEY, CDR2 SVGAGI, per germline. Trimming removed 2 bases from V and 1 base from J, with 11 bases in between. The CDR3 region has the DNA TGTGCCAGCAGTTACGAAGGGAAATCCCAAGAGACCCAGTACTTC. It codes for CASSYEGKSQETQYF.

This chain joins TRBV4-3 and TRBJ2-3, with 9 bases identical to TRBD2. The CDR3 has 17 residues. Germline V gene data show CDR1 as LGHNA and CDR2 as YSLEER. V dropped 4 bases and J dropped 4; count of bases not matched to a gene: 12. The CDR3 DNA is TGCGCCAGCAGCCCCAAGATATTGGCGGGGGGGCCAGATACGCAGTATTTT. Translation: CASSPKILAGGPDTQYF.

The chain employs TRBV15 and TRBJ2-3; 7 bases align to TRBD1. The germline V gene has CDR1 LNHNV and CDR2 YYDKDF (reference sequence). J lost 3 bases, V lost 0 bases, and 6 bases had no gene match. This CDR3 has 16 residues. The CDR3 nucleotides are TGTGCCACCAGCAGAGATGCAGGGGGAGTTACAGATACGCAGTATTTT. This translates into CATSRDAGGVTDTQYF.

The chain uses TRBV7-2 and TRBJ2-2; maybe TRBD2 (6 bases). V was cut by 7 bases and J by 6 bases, with 15 bases left in between. CDR1 is SGHTA and CDR2 is FQGNSA in the germline V gene. This CDR3 region has 14 residues. The CDR3 spells CASTPWGRPGELFF. The CDR3 nucleotides read TGTGCCAGCACTCCGTGGGGGAGGCCCGGGGAGCTGTTTTTT.

The chain couples TRBV6-2 or TRBV6-3 to TRBJ2-3; the D gene is possibly TRBD2 (6 bases). Germline CDR1 and CDR2: MNHEY and SVGEGT. V was shortened by 2 bases and J by 0 bases, with 9 bases between the two germline ends. The CDR3 runs to 15 residues. CDR3 residues: CASSYAGLSTDTQYF. Written as DNA, the CDR3 is TGTGCCAGCAGTTACGCGGGATTAAGCACAGATACGCAGTATTTT.

The CDR3: CANRGEGGYTF. The CDR3 nucleotides read TGTGCCAACAGGGGGGAAGGCGGCTACACCTTC. This chain joins TRBV28 and TRBJ1-2, with TRBD1 matching over 8 bases. Germline V gene data show CDR1 as MDHEN and CDR2 as SYDVKM. The CDR3 runs 11 residues. The trim removed 10 bases at V and 8 bases at J, leaving 6 bases unmatched.

The genes are TRBV11-3 and TRBJ1-1, with D unresolved. CDR1 and CDR2 from the germline V gene are SGHNT and YENEEA. The CDR3 runs to 14 residues. The V end was cut by 5 bases, the J end by 1 base, with 11 bases between. The CDR3: CASSTRAGNTEAFF. CDR3 bases: TGTGCCAGCAGCACCCGGGCCGGGAACACTGAAGCTTTCTTT.

This clonotype was observed a handful of times. CDR3 sequence (DNA): TGTGCCAGCACCCCAGAGATACTCAATGAGCAGTTCTTC. Its protein product is CASTPEILNEQFF. This chain joins TRBV7-9 and TRBJ2-1; the D is unclear. CDR1 is SEHNR, CDR2 FQNEAQ, per germline (reference sequence). V gave up 7 bases and J gave up 6 bases, with 13 bases separating them. The length of the CDR3 is 13 residues.

The chain couples TRBV20-1 to TRBJ2-1; the D gene is possibly TRBD1 (7 bases). Germline V gives CDR1 DFQATT, CDR2 SNEGSKA (reference sequence). V lost 7 bases and J 0 bases, leaving 19 bases between the germline ends. The CDR3 contains 16 residues. The CDR3 here is CSVRRQGGASYNEQFF. The CDR3 DNA reads as TGCAGTGTCAGGAGGCAGGGGGGTGCCTCCTACAATGAGCAGTTCTTC.

Only a few counts were recorded for this clonotype. The chain uses TRBV6-2 or TRBV6-3 and TRBJ2-7; perhaps TRBD2 as D (6 bases). The CDR3 runs to 15 residues. Germline V lookup: CDR1 MNHEY, CDR2 SVGEGT. V lost 0 bases, J lost 7 bases, and 16 bases lay in between. The CDR3 spells CASSYSGREAGEQYF. As DNA, the CDR3 is TGTGCCAGCAGTTACTCTGGCAGGGAGGCTGGGGAGCAGTACTTC.

The chain carries TRBV5-1 and TRBJ1-2; 7 bases are a match to TRBD1. From germline, CDR1 is SGHRS and CDR2 YFSETQ. The CDR3 is 14 residues long. Trimming cost V 4 bases and J 4 bases; bases outside gene matches: 7. The CDR3 region has the DNA TGCGCCAGCAGCCCGGACAGGTCTGGCTATGGCTACACCTTC. Protein product: CASSPDRSGYGYTF.

The chain links TRBV11-3 to TRBJ2-7; 7 bases fit TRBD1. Germline V gene data show CDR1 as SGHNT and CDR2 as YENEEA. Germline trimming cut 5 bases from V and 3 bases from J; bases unmatched to any gene: 4. The CDR3 has 13 residues. CDR3 nucleotides: TGTGCCAGCAGCATCGACAGGGACTACGAGCAGTACTTC. It translates to CASSIDRDYEQYF.

This clonotype was counted a few times. The V call is TRBV29-1, the J call TRBJ2-3; TRBD2 is a possible D gene (5 bases). The length of the CDR3 is 11 residues. CDR1 and CDR2 (germline): SQVTM, ANQGSEA. Between the trimmed V and J ends, which lost 8 bases and 6 bases, there was a span of 12 bases. CDR3 loop: CSPVEGDTQYF. The CDR3 bases are TGCAGCCCTGTAGAGGGCGATACGCAGTATTTT.

This clonotype was seen only a few times. The V gene is TRBV24-1, the J gene TRBJ1-2; no firm D call. Germline values: CDR1 KGHDR, CDR2 SFDVKD. Trimming shortened V by 1 base and J by 4 bases, and 12 bases separated the two germline ends. CDR3 length: 15 residues. The CDR3 loop reads CATSDFSGNSYGYTF. In DNA, the CDR3 is TGTGCCACCAGTGATTTTTCAGGAAACTCCTATGGCTACACCTTC.

Of note for this clonotype: The junction and the germline gene differ at one end; a read error may be behind it. The gene calls are TRBV6-5 and TRBJ1-2, with no clear D. CDR1 and CDR2 from the germline V gene are MNHEY and SVGAGI. This CDR3 is built from 12 residues. CDR3 protein: CSSRTPGSGYTF. In DNA, the CDR3 is TGTTCCAGCAGAACTCCGGGCTCTGGCTACACCTTC.

This sequence joins TRBV4-3 and TRBJ2-3; TRBD2 is a possible D gene (5 bases). This CDR3 is built from 16 residues. Trimming pared 2 bases from V and 4 bases from J, leaving 16 bases between. The germline CDR1 and CDR2 sequences are LGHNA and YSLEER. The CDR3 sequence: CASSQQPSPVPDTQYF. The CDR3, as DNA: TGCGCCAGCAGCCAACAGCCTAGCCCAGTCCCAGATACGCAGTATTTT.

This clonotype appeared a few times. This chain uses TRBV5-1 with TRBJ2-1; TRBD2 matches 8 bases. In germline, CDR1 is SGHRS, CDR2 YFSETQ. J gave up 9 bases and V 1 base, and 12 bases lay outside the gene matches. CDR3 length equals 16 residues. CDR3 nucleotide sequence: TGCGCCAGCAGCTTGAGAGCGGGGGCCAGAGGGAGTGAGCAGTTCTTC. Its protein is CASSLRAGARGSEQFF.

This clonotype was observed a few times. The chain employs TRBV7-9 and TRBJ1-1; TRBD1 might be the D (5 bases). CDR1 SEHNR and CDR2 FQNEAQ come from the germline V gene (reference sequence). This CDR3 has 11 amino acids. Trimming stripped 6 bases from V and 4 bases from J, with 6 bases between. This chain's CDR3 is CASRGPTEAFF. In DNA form, the CDR3 reads TGTGCCAGCAGGGGACCCACTGAAGCTTTCTTT.

This clonotype has just a few counts. This chain joins TRBV6-6 and TRBJ2-5; D is unclear. The CDR3 has 10 residues. Germline CDR1 is MNHNY and CDR2 is SVGAGI (reference sequence). V shed 7 bases and J shed 5 bases, with 5 bases lying between them. As DNA, the CDR3 is TGTGCCAGCATTGGTGAGACCCAGTACTTC. This codes for CASIGETQYF.

This clonotype has only a few counts. V usage is TRBV6-5 and J usage is TRBJ1-1; TRBD1 matches at 8 bases. This CDR3 is built from 12 residues. Per germline, CDR1 MNHEY and CDR2 SVGAGI. J gave up 10 bases and V 6 bases, and 7 bases lay outside the gene matches. CDR3 protein: CASRTTGVGAFF. The CDR3 region has the DNA TGTGCCAGCAGGACGACAGGGGTAGGAGCTTTCTTT.